In this sample, the clone carrying this T cell receptor (beta chain) turned up many times. The target antigen is unknown. The CDR3 contains 20 residues. Germline CDR1 and CDR2: SGHRS and YFSETQ. V dropped 3 bases and J dropped 0; count of bases not matched to a gene: 15. This sample was taken from a study of neurological immune-mediated disorders. Study-level results: The absence of any CDR3 amino acid sequence shared by expanded clones across subjects suggests that repertoires were private in all groups. With the multiple sclerosis repertoire cluster, none of the clinical or MRI features showed an association.

The cDNA was generated through 5'RACE incorporating 10-nucleotide random UMIs. A single record per CDR3 protein comes from TCRdb applying MiXCR to the 5' RACE reads. Of tens of thousands of distinct CDR3 sequences listed, roughly 4.8% are singletons. This receptor was obtained from a woman aged 30 to 39 with multiple sclerosis. The sequenced material came from PBMCs. V is TRBV5-1 and J is TRBJ2-1, with 10 bases identical to TRBD1. Here the CDR3 DNA reads TGCGCCAGCAGCTCTGCCCGGGACAGGGGCTCAACTAGCTCCTACAATGAGCAGTTCTTC. Translated: CASSSARDRGSTSSYNEQFF.